Following are 14 T cell receptor beta chains from one sample sequenced in a study of T cell repertoires in cytomegalovirus infection. TCRdb fed the reads into MiXCR, producing one record per CDR3 protein. Found here are 160,000 or so distinct CDR3 sequences, 17% of them singletons; the top ten hold approximately 18%. Sequenced: CD8+ T cells from PBMCs. The receptor source for this set is a human donor in good health (CMV status not recorded). Some clones in this sample may be carry-over from other donors' samples.

The chain combines TRBV20-1 with TRBJ2-1; a weak D match, TRBD2 (5 bases). This CDR3 spans 13 amino acids. V was pared by 1 base and J by 5 bases, with 9 bases between. Per the germline V gene, CDR1 is DFQATT and CDR2 is SNEGSKA (reference sequence). This CDR3 reads CSARALANNEQFF. DNA of the CDR3: TGCAGTGCTAGAGCGCTAGCAAACAATGAGCAGTTCTTC.

The gene calls are TRBV7-8 and TRBJ2-1, with TRBD1 identical over 7 bases. This CDR3 comprises 15 residues. With 5 bases clipped from V and 4 bases from J, the junction kept 8 bases outside the gene matches. Germline assignment: CDR1 SGHVS and CDR2 FQNEAQ. CDR3 sequence: CASSLLGQIYNEQFF. The CDR3 DNA reads as TGTGCCAGCAGCCTTCTGGGACAGATTTACAATGAGCAGTTCTTC.

The V and J genes are TRBV7-2 and TRBJ2-2; 11 bases fit TRBD2. The trim removed 2 bases at V and 3 bases at J, leaving 5 bases unmatched. Looked up from germline, CDR1 is SGHTA and CDR2 is FQGNSA. This CDR3 comprises 17 residues. This CDR3 is CASSLRASGGYTGELFF. The DNA for the CDR3 is TGTGCCAGCAGCTTAAGGGCTAGCGGGGGGTACACCGGGGAGCTGTTTTTT.

This clonotype was detected a few times. The chain employs TRBV19 and TRBJ1-5; D is unclear. This CDR3 spans 13 amino acids. The V gene lost 9 bases and the J gene lost 7 bases, with 16 bases spanning the gap. CDR1 is LNHDA and CDR2 is SQIVND in the germline V gene (reference sequence). This chain's CDR3 is CASHSGARQPQHF. The CDR3 DNA reads TGTGCCAGCCATTCAGGAGCTAGACAGCCCCAGCATTTT.

This clonotype was detected many times. The V and J genes are TRBV28 and TRBJ2-1; D might be TRBD1 (6 bases). The CDR3 extends over 12 amino acids. V shed 5 bases and J shed 9 bases, with 11 bases lying between them. Germline assignment: CDR1 MDHEN and CDR2 SYDVKM. CDR3 nucleotide sequence: TGTGCCAGCAGTCAGGGGACGGGTGAGCAGTTCTTC. Translated, it gives CASSQGTGEQFF. The full variable domain, in which reference TRBV28 and TRBJ2-1 provide the parts outside the CDR3, is DVKVTQSSRYLVKRTGEKVFLECVQDMDHENMFWYRQDPGLGLRLIYFSYDVKMKEKGDIPEGYSVSREKKERFSLILESASTNQTSMYLCASSQGTGEQFFGPGTRLTVL.

This clonotype was observed a handful of times. J is TRBJ1-1 and V is TRBV10-2; the match to TRBD1 covers 7 bases. The CDR3 runs to 13 residues. The V gene end was trimmed by 8 bases and the J gene end by 6 bases; junction bases not matched to a gene: 9. The germline CDR1 and CDR2 sequences are WSHSY and SAAADI. DNA of the CDR3: TGCGCCAGCTCAGCAGGGGGAATGGCTGAAGCTTTCTTT. Its protein is CASSAGGMAEAFF.

This clonotype was counted a few times. V is TRBV11-2 and J is TRBJ2-7; D is uncertain. The CDR3 is 13 residues long. V lost 4 bases and J lost 6, with 13 bases in between. Germline V CDR1 and CDR2: SGHAT, FQNNGV. CDR3 nucleotide sequence: TGTGCCAGCAGCTACCTCCGGCAGGCCGAGCAGTACTTC. This encodes CASSYLRQAEQYF. Variable domain in full (rest from reference TRBV11-2 and TRBJ2-7): EAGVAQSPRYKIIEKRQSVAFWCNPISGHATLYWYQQILGQGPKLLIQFQNNGVVDDSQLPKDRFSAERLKGVDSTLKIQPAKLEDSAVYLCASSYLRQAEQYFGPGTRLTVT.

The genes are TRBV6-2 or TRBV6-3 and TRBJ2-1, with 8 bases identical to TRBD1. The CDR3 spans 12 residues. Germline V lookup: CDR1 MNHEY, CDR2 SVGEGT. The V and J ends lost 8 bases and 7 bases, in that order; junction bases with no gene match: 4. CDR3 residues: CASGYRGNEQFF. The CDR3 nucleotides read TGTGCCAGCGGGTACAGGGGGAATGAGCAGTTCTTC.

The chain employs TRBV19 and TRBJ1-1; possible D gene TRBD1, 6 bases. The CDR3 is made up of 14 amino acids. Trimming shortened V by 6 bases and J by 0 bases, and 11 bases separated the two germline ends. Germline loops: CDR1 LNHDA, CDR2 SQIVND (reference sequence). Here the CDR3 reads CASRHREVNTEAFF. CDR3 bases: TGTGCCAGTAGACACAGGGAGGTGAACACTGAAGCTTTCTTT.

This clonotype was recorded once. CDR3 protein: CASSAGTSFNIQYF. In DNA, the CDR3 is TGTGCCAGCAGCGCTGGGACTAGCTTCAACATTCAGTACTTC. The chain combines TRBV5-6 with TRBJ2-4; 9 bases are a match to TRBD2. The germline V gene has CDR1 SGHDT and CDR2 YYEEEE. This CDR3 comprises 14 residues. V shed 4 bases and J 7 bases; nucleotides not matched to a gene: 6. Full variable domain (outside the CDR3, taken from reference TRBV5-6 and TRBJ2-4): DAGVTQSPTHLIKTRGQQVTLRCSPKSGHDTVSWYQQALGQGPQFIFQYYEEEERQRGNFPDRFSGHQFPNYSSELNVNALLLGDSALYLCASSAGTSFNIQYFGAGTRLSVL.

This clonotype was detected only once. The chain is built from TRBV19 and TRBJ2-7; D gene uncertain. This CDR3 spans 16 amino acids. Germline CDR1 is LNHDA and CDR2 is SQIVND (reference sequence). Between the trimmed V and J ends, which lost 5 bases and 2 bases, there was a span of 19 bases. This chain's CDR3 is CASSPSVADRTYEQYF. The DNA for the CDR3 is TGTGCCAGTAGTCCGTCAGTCGCCGATCGCACCTACGAGCAGTACTTC.

This clonotype was found a few times. The chain is built from TRBV29-1 and TRBJ2-2, with 7 bases matching TRBD1. V shed 4 bases and J 8 bases; nucleotides not matched to a gene: 4. This CDR3 is built from 12 residues. Germline assignment: CDR1 SQVTM and CDR2 ANQGSEA. The chain's CDR3 is CSVGPGQGELFF. The DNA for the CDR3 is TGCAGCGTTGGACCGGGACAGGGGGAGCTGTTTTTT.

The CDR3 here is CASSYFQGGTGELFF. DNA of the CDR3: TGTGCCAGCAGCTATTTCCAGGGTGGGACCGGGGAGCTGTTTTTT. This chain links TRBV7-2 with TRBJ2-2; D may be TRBD1 (5 bases). From germline, CDR1 is SGHTA and CDR2 FQGNSA. V lost 4 bases to trimming and J lost 5 bases, with 14 bases between them. CDR3 size: 15 residues.

The chain recombines TRBV19 with TRBJ1-1; 7 bases agree with TRBD1. The CDR3 consists of 13 residues. The germline V gene encodes CDR1 LNHDA and CDR2 SQIVND (reference sequence). J was trimmed by 5 bases and V by 5 bases; bases with no gene match: 5. CDR3 bases: TGTGCCAGTAGTCAAATACAGGGGACTGAAGCTTTCTTT. Its translation is CASSQIQGTEAFF. Based on the CDR3 plus reference TRBV19 and TRBJ1-1, the full variable domain is DGGITQSPKYLFRKEGQNVTLSCEQNLNHDAMYWYRQDPGQGLRLIYYSQIVNDFQKGDIAEGYSVSREKKESFPLTVTSAQKNPTAFYLCASSQIQGTEAFFGQGTRLTVV.